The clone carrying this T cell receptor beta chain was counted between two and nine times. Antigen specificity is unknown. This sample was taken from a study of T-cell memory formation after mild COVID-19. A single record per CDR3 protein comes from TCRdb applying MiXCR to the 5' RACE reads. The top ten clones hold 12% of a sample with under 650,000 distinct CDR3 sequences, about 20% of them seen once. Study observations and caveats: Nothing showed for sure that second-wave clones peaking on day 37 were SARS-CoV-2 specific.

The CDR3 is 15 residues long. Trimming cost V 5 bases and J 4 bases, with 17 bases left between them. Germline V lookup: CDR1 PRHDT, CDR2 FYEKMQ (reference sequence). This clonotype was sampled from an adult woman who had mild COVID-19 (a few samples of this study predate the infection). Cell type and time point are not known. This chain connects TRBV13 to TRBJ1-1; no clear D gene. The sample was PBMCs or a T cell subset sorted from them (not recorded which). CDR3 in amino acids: CASSADRGYGTEAFF. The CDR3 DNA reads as TGTGCCAGCAGCGCCGACCGGGGTTACGGCACTGAAGCTTTCTTT.